A single sample is the source of the 24 T cell receptor beta chains below, sequenced in a study of blood T cell repertoires in COVID-19. Some clones are missing from TCRdb's copy, which holds only in-frame ones; the method was immunoSEQ multiplex PCR. The repertoire holds a few hundred thousand clones, 89% seen once, with roughly 6.5% in the top ten. The specimen sequenced was peripheral blood. These receptors were collected from a man between 18 and 35 years old who had recovered from COVID-19.

The rearrangement uses TRBV7-8 and TRBJ2-5; TRBD2 is a possible D gene (6 bases). The CDR3 spans 16 residues. Germline CDR1 is SGHVS and CDR2 is FQNEAQ. V dropped 5 bases and J dropped 5 bases, with 21 bases sitting between them. The DNA for the CDR3 is TGTGCCAGCAGCCCGGGACTCTATGGGGAGGCGGAGACCCAGTACTTC. Encoded protein: CASSPGLYGEAETQYF. The full variable domain, with the rest looked up from reference TRBV7-8 and TRBJ2-5, is GAGVSQSPRYKVAKRGQDVALRCDPISGHVSLFWYQQALGQGPEFLTYFQNEAQLDKSGLPSDRFFAERPEGSVSTLKIQRTQQEDSAVYLCASSPGLYGEAETQYFGPGTRLLVL.

V usage is TRBV29-1 and J usage is TRBJ1-2, with D possibly being TRBD1 (5 bases). Germline-derived CDR1 and CDR2 are SQVTM and ANQGSEA. The CDR3 loop spans 14 amino acids. V lost 3 bases to trimming and J lost 1 base, with 12 bases between them. The DNA for the CDR3 is TGCAGCGTTGATTCCCAGGGATATAACTATGGCTACACCTTC. As protein: CSVDSQGYNYGYTF. Using reference TRBV29-1 and TRBJ1-2 for the parts outside the CDR3, the full variable domain is SAVISQKPSRDICQRGTSLTIQCQVDSQVTMMFWYRQQPGQSLTLIATANQGSEATYESGFVIDKFPISRPNLTFSTLTVSNMSPEDSSIYLCSVDSQGYNYGYTFGSGTRLTVV.

The rearrangement links TRBV9 to TRBJ2-7, with 7 bases identical to TRBD1. This CDR3 region has 13 residues. Germline V gene data show CDR1 as SGDLS and CDR2 as YYNGEE. V lost 3 bases and J lost 6; bases outside the gene matches: 6. The CDR3 here is CASSADRQGEQYF. The CDR3 DNA sequence: TGTGCCAGCAGCGCAGACCGACAGGGCGAGCAGTACTTC.

The chain joins TRBV28 to TRBJ2-6, with 7 bases lining up with TRBD1. Germline V gives CDR1 MDHEN, CDR2 SYDVKM. J gave up 3 bases and V 7 bases, and 3 bases lay outside the gene matches. The CDR3 loop spans 14 amino acids. The CDR3 DNA reads as TGTGCCAGCACTACAGGGGTTGGGGCCAACGTCCTGACTTTC. It is translated as CASTTGVGANVLTF.

The rearrangement joins TRBV7-3 to TRBJ2-1; 7 bases are a match to TRBD2. This CDR3 contains 15 residues. Trimming at V came to 4 bases and at J to 10 bases, leaving 13 bases not matched to a gene. Germline values: CDR1 SGHTA, CDR2 FQGTGA. CDR3 DNA sequence: TGTGCCAGCAGCTACAGCGGGATCTCAACGTCGGAGCAGTTCTTC. Protein: CASSYSGISTSEQFF.

This clone showed up just once. The J gene is TRBJ2-7, the V gene TRBV19; 7 nucleotides agree with TRBD1. In germline, CDR1 is LNHDA, CDR2 SQIVND (reference sequence). The CDR3 sequence is 14 residues long. V trimming: 2 bases; J trimming: 2 bases; junction bases outside the gene matches: 3. The CDR3 loop reads CASSIRGTAYEQYF. In nucleotides, the CDR3 is TGTGCCAGTAGTATACGAGGGACAGCCTACGAGCAGTACTTC.

The gene calls are TRBV2 and TRBJ2-1; 12 bases align to TRBD2. CDR1 and CDR2 (germline): SNHLY, FYNNEI. V trimming: 3 bases; J trimming: 10 bases; junction bases outside the gene matches: 13. This CDR3 region has 17 residues. DNA of the CDR3: TGTGCCAGCAGTGATGAAGGACTAGCGGGGACCTCTTGGGAGCAGTTCTTC. As protein: CASSDEGLAGTSWEQFF.

The chain joins TRBV11-3 to TRBJ1-1, with D uncertain. Germline CDR1 reads SGHNT; CDR2 reads YENEEA. Trimming shortened V by 4 bases and J by 3 bases, and 9 bases separated the two germline ends. The CDR3 extends over 13 amino acids. The CDR3 spells CASSYGEDTEAFF. The CDR3 DNA reads TGTGCCAGCAGCTACGGGGAAGACACTGAAGCTTTCTTT.

The chain combines TRBV18 with TRBJ1-6; TRBD1 is a possible D gene (6 bases). CDR1 is KGHSH, CDR2 LQKENI, per germline. CDR3 length equals 15 residues. The V and J ends lost 3 bases and 7 bases respectively, with 13 bases between them. CDR3 bases: TGTGCCAGCTCACCCGGAAGGGGGGGCAATTCACCCCTCCACTTT. This sequence encodes CASSPGRGGNSPLHF.

The sample holds one count of this clone. The chain links TRBV5-6 to TRBJ2-2; D might be TRBD2 (5 bases). Per germline, CDR1 SGHDT and CDR2 YYEEEE. The CDR3 extends over 14 amino acids. V lost 4 bases to trimming and J lost 3 bases, with 10 bases between them. CDR3 in DNA: TGTGCCAGCAGCAGTGGGAGCTACACCGGGGAGCTGTTTTTT. This sequence encodes CASSSGSYTGELFF.

The chain combines TRBV7-2 with TRBJ1-2; D uncertain. V lost 0 bases and J 4 bases, leaving 18 bases between the germline ends. CDR1 SGHTA and CDR2 FQGNSA come from the germline V gene. This CDR3 contains 17 residues. The CDR3: CASSLALHPGLGYGYTF. The CDR3 nucleotides read TGTGCCAGCAGCTTAGCCCTCCATCCGGGTTTGGGCTATGGCTACACCTTC.

This rearrangement joins TRBV7-9 to TRBJ1-1; unclear D gene. This CDR3 spans 16 amino acids. V lost 5 bases and J 0 bases, leaving 16 bases between the germline ends. Germline V gene sequence: CDR1 SEHNR, CDR2 FQNEAQ (reference sequence). The CDR3 loop reads CASSTDLREVNTEAFF. CDR3 DNA sequence: TGTGCCAGCAGCACCGACCTTCGGGAGGTGAACACTGAAGCTTTCTTT. The full variable domain, in which reference TRBV7-9 and TRBJ1-1 provide the parts outside the CDR3, is DTGVSQNPRHKITKRGQNVTFRCDPISEHNRLYWYRQTLGQGPEFLTYFQNEAQLEKSRLLSDRFSAERPKGSFSTLEIQRTEQGDSAMYLCASSTDLREVNTEAFFGQGTRLTVV.

This chain uses TRBV5-6 with TRBJ2-7; TRBD2 matches 7 bases. This CDR3 spans 11 amino acids. Trimming cost V 6 bases and J 7 bases; bases outside gene matches: 4. Germline values: CDR1 SGHDT, CDR2 YYEEEE. CDR3 nucleotide sequence: TGTGCCAGCACCCAGGGAGGGGAGCAGTACTTC. As protein: CASTQGGEQYF.

The chain has TRBV19 and TRBJ2-2; TRBD1 agrees at 8 bases. The CDR3 is 15 residues long. V trimming: 0 bases; J trimming: 6 bases; junction bases outside the gene matches: 3. The germline CDR1 and CDR2 sequences are LNHDA and SQIVND (reference sequence). For the CDR3, the DNA is TGTGCCAGTAGTATAGAAGGACAGGGTGCCGGGGAGCTGTTTTTT. Amino acids: CASSIEGQGAGELFF.

The rearrangement joins TRBV30 to TRBJ2-7; D perhaps matches TRBD2 (5 bases). The CDR3 is 13 amino acids. Trimming pared 1 base from V and 3 bases from J, leaving 10 bases between. Germline CDR1 reads GTSNPN; CDR2 reads SVGIG (reference sequence). The CDR3 DNA follows: TGTGCCTGGAGTGGAGGGTCAGGCTACGAGCAGTACTTC. This encodes CAWSGGSGYEQYF.

The chain uses TRBV9 and TRBJ2-1, with 7 bases matching TRBD2. The germline V gene encodes CDR1 SGDLS and CDR2 YYNGEE. The CDR3 sequence is 17 residues long. The J segment lost 2 bases and the V segment lost 3 bases, leaving 11 bases of the junction unmatched. The CDR3 reads CASSESPRTSTYNEQFF. CDR3 bases: TGTGCCAGCAGCGAAAGCCCCCGGACTAGTACCTACAATGAGCAGTTCTTC.

This sequence joins TRBV15 and TRBJ2-5; tentative D call: TRBD2 (6 bases). V was trimmed by 0 bases and J by 5 bases, leaving 13 bases between them. Per the germline V gene, CDR1 is LNHNV and CDR2 is YYDKDF (reference sequence). The CDR3 totals 15 residues. CDR3 bases: TGTGCCACCAGCAGAGATCAAGGCGGGACGGAGACCCAGTACTTC. Its protein product is CATSRDQGGTETQYF. Variable domain in full (rest from reference TRBV15 and TRBJ2-5): DAMVIQNPRYQVTQFGKPVTLSCSQTLNHNVMYWYQQKSSQAPKLLFHYYDKDFNNEADTPDNFQSRRPNTSFCFLDIRSPGLGDTAMYLCATSRDQGGTETQYFGPGTRLLVL.

The chain uses TRBV25-1 and TRBJ2-7; D is ambiguous. V lost 4 bases, J lost 6 bases, and 7 bases lay in between. The CDR3 is 11 residues long. Germline loops: CDR1 MGHDK, CDR2 SYGVNS. CDR3: CASSGSSEQYF. The CDR3 DNA is TGTGCCAGCAGTGGTAGTTCCGAGCAGTACTTC.

The chain employs TRBV4-3 and TRBJ1-1; possible D gene TRBD1, 6 bases. V was cut by 4 bases and J by 3 bases, with 15 bases left in between. Germline CDR1 reads LGHNA; CDR2 reads YSLEER. This CDR3 region has 15 residues. The CDR3 is CASSPSTGRHTEAFF. CDR3 nucleotides: TGCGCCAGCAGCCCCTCAACAGGGCGGCACACTGAAGCTTTCTTT.

V and J are TRBV7-3 and TRBJ2-5, with D perhaps TRBD1 (5 bases). Germline CDR1 SGHTA, CDR2 FQGTGA. V lost 2 bases and J 4 bases, leaving 17 bases between the germline ends. The CDR3 covers 16 residues. The CDR3 DNA follows: TGTGCCAGCAGCTTATCCCCGCCCCTCCAGGGAGAGACCCAGTACTTC. It yields the protein CASSLSPPLQGETQYF.

The V and J genes are TRBV7-8 and TRBJ2-2, with D perhaps matching TRBD2 (6 bases). From germline, CDR1 is SGHVS and CDR2 FQNEAQ. Trimming took 5 bases from V and 7 from J, leaving 20 bases between them. The CDR3 spans 16 residues. CDR3 sequence: CASSPPPGEPDGELFF. The CDR3 DNA sequence: TGTGCCAGCAGCCCCCCCCCGGGGGAGCCCGACGGGGAGCTGTTTTTT.

V and J are TRBV2 and TRBJ2-3; 8 nucleotides line up with TRBD2. V dropped 6 bases and J dropped 6; count of bases not matched to a gene: 11. Per the germline V gene, CDR1 is SNHLY and CDR2 is FYNNEI. The CDR3 loop spans 15 amino acids. The CDR3, as DNA: TGTGCCAGCAGGATGACTAGCGCGCTCTGGGATACGCAGTATTTT. It yields the protein CASRMTSALWDTQYF.

The V gene is TRBV2, the J gene TRBJ1-1; no reliable D call. The CDR3 loop spans 14 amino acids. Between the trimmed V and J ends, which lost 2 bases and 0 bases, there was a span of 7 bases. CDR1 is SNHLY and CDR2 is FYNNEI in the germline V gene. In nucleotides, the CDR3 is TGTGCCAGCAGTGAAAGAGAGATGAACACTGAAGCTTTCTTT. It translates to CASSEREMNTEAFF. The whole variable domain, remainder taken from reference TRBV2 and TRBJ1-1, is EPEVTQTPSHQVTQMGQEVILRCVPISNHLYFYWYRQILGQKVEFLVSFYNNEISEKSEIFDDQFSVERPDGSNFTLKIRSTKLEDSAMYFCASSEREMNTEAFFGQGTRLTVV.

This clone was seen once. The chain links TRBV3-1 (or the pseudogene TRBV3-2) to TRBJ1-4, with 7 bases fitting TRBD1. The germline CDR1 and CDR2 sequences are LGHDT and YNNKEL (reference sequence). The CDR3 spans 18 residues. Trimming took 5 bases from V and 8 from J; bases not matched to a gene: 20. The CDR3 spells CASSTETPGQLFEEKLFF. Written as DNA, the CDR3 is TGTGCCAGCAGCACAGAAACACCGGGACAGTTATTTGAAGAAAAACTGTTTTTT.